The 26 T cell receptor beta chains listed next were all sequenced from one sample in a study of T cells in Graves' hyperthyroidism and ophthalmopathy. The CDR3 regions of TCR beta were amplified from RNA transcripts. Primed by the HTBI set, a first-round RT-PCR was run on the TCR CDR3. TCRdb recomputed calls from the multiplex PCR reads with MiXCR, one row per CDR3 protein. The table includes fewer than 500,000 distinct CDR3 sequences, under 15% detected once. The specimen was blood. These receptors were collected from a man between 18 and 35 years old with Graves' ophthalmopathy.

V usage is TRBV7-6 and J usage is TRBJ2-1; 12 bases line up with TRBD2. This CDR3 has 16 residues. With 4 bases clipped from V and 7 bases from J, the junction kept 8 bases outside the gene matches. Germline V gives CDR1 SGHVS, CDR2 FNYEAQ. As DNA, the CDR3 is TGTGCCAGCAGCTCGCGCTCTAGCGGGGGGGCTAATGAGCAGTTCTTC. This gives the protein CASSSRSSGGANEQFF.

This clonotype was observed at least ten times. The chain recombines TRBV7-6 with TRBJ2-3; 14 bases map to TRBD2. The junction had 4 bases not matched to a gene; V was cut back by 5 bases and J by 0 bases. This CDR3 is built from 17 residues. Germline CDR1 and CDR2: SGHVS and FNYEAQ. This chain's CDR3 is CASSGRLAGGSTDTQYF. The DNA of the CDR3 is TGTGCCAGCAGCGGAAGACTAGCGGGGGGGAGCACAGATACGCAGTATTTT.

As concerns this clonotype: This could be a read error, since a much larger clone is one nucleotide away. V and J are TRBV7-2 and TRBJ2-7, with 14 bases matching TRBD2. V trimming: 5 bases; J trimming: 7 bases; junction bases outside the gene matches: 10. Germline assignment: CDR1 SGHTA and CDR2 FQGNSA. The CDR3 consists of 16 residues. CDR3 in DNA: TGTGCCAGCAGCCGGGAAGGGACTAGCGGGAGTGTTGAGCAGTACTTC. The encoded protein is CASSREGTSGSVEQYF. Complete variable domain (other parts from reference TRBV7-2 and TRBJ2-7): GAGVSQSPSNKVTEKGKDVELRCDPISGHTALYWYRQSLGQGLEFLIYFQGNSAPDKSGLPSDRFSAERTGGSVSTLTIQRTQQEDSAVYLCASSREGTSGSVEQYFGPGTRLTVT.

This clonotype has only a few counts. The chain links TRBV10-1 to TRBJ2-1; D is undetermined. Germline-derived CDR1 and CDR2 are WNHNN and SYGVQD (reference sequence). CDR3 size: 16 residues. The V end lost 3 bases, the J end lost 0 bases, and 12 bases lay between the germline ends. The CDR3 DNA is TGCGCCAGCAGTGACCTTGTTAAAGGCTCCTACAATGAGCAGTTCTTC. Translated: CASSDLVKGSYNEQFF.

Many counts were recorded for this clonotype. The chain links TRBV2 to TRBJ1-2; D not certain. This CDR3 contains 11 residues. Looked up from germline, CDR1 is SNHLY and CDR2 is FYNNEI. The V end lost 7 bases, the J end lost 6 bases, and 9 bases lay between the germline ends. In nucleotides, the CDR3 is TGTGCCAGCACTGGTCAGGATGGCTACACCTTC. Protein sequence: CASTGQDGYTF. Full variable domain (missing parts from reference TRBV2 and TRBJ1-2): EPEVTQTPSHQVTQMGQEVILRCVPISNHLYFYWYRQILGQKVEFLVSFYNNEISEKSEIFDDQFSVERPDGSNFTLKIRSTKLEDSAMYFCASTGQDGYTFGSGTRLTVV.

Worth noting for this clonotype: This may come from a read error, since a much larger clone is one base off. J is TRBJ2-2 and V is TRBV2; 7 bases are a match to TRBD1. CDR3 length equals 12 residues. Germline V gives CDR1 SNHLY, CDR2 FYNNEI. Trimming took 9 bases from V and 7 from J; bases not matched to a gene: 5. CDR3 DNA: TGTGCCAGTAGGCGACAGGGCGGGGAGCTGTTTTTT. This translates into CASRRQGGELFF.

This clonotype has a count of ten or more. This CDR3 is CASSYTNQPQHF. The CDR3, as DNA: TGTGCCAGCTCATATACCAATCAGCCCCAGCATTTT. This sequence joins TRBV18 and TRBJ1-5; D ambiguous. The germline V gene has CDR1 KGHSH and CDR2 LQKENI. Between the trimmed V and J ends, which lost 5 bases and 3 bases, there was a span of 5 bases. This CDR3 is built from 12 residues. Filled out from reference TRBV18 and TRBJ1-5, the complete variable domain reads NAGVMQNPRHLVRRRGQEARLRCSPMKGHSHVYWYRQLPEEGLKFMVYLQKENIIDESGMPKERFSAEFPKEGPSILRIQQVVRGDSAAYFCASSYTNQPQHFGDGTRLSIL.

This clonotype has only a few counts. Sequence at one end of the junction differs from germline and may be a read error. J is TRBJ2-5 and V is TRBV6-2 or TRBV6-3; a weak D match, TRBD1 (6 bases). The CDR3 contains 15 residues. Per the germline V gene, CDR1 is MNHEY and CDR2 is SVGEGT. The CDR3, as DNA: TGTGCCAGCAGCTACTCGAGGACAGACCAAGAGACCCAGTACTTC. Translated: CASSYSRTDQETQYF.

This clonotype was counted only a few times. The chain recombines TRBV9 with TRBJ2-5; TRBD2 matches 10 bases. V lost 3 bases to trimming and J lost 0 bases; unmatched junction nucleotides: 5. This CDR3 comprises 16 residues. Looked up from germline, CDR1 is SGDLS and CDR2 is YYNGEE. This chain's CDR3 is CASSASAGGYQETQYF. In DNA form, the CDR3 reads TGTGCCAGCAGCGCTTCAGCGGGAGGGTACCAAGAGACCCAGTACTTC.

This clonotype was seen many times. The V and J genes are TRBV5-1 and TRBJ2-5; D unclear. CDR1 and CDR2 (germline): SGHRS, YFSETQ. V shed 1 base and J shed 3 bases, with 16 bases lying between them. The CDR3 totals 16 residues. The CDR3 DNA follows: TGCGCCAGCAGCTTGCTTGATTGGGGTAACGAAGAGACCCAGTACTTC. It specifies CASSLLDWGNEETQYF.

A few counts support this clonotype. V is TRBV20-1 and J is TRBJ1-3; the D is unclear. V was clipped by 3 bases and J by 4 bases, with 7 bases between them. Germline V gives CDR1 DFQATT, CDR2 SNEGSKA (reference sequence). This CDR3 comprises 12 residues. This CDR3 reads CSARALGNTIYF. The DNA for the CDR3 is TGCAGTGCTAGGGCCTTAGGAAACACCATATATTTT.

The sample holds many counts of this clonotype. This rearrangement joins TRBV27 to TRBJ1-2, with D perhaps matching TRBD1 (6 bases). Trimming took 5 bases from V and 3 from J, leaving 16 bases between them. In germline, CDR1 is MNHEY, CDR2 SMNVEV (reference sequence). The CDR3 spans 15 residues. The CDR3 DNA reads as TGTGCCAGCAGTCCAAGGGGACACGAGGACTATGGCTACACCTTC. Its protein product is CASSPRGHEDYGYTF.

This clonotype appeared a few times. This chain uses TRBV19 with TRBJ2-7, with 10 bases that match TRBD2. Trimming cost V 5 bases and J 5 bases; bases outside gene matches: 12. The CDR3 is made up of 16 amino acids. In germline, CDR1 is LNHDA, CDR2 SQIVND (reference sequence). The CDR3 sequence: CASSAYPLAGLNEQYF. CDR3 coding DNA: TGTGCCAGTAGTGCTTACCCACTAGCGGGACTCAACGAGCAGTACTTC.

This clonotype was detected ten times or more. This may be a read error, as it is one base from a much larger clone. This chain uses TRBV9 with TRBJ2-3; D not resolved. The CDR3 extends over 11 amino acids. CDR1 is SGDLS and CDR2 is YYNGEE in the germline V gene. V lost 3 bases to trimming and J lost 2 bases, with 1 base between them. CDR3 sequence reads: CASSDTDTQYF. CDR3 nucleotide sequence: TGTGCCAGCAGCGACACAGATACGCAGTATTTT.

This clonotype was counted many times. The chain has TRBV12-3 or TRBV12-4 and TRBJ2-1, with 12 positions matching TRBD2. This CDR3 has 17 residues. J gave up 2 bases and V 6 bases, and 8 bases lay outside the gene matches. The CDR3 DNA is TGTGCCAGCAGCCCCTCTAGCGGGGGGGCCCCCTACAATGAGCAGTTCTTC. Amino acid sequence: CASSPSSGGAPYNEQFF.

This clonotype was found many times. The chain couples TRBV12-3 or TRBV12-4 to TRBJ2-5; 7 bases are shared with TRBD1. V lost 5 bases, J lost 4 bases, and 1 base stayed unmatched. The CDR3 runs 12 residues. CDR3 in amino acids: CASSGTVETQYF. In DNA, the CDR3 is TGTGCCAGCAGTGGGACAGTAGAGACCCAGTACTTC.

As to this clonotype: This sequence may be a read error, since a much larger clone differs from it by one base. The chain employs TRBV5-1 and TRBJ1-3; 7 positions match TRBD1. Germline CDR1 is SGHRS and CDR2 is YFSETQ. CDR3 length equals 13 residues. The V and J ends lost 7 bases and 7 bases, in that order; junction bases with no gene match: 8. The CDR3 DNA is TGCGCCAGCGGCCTGACAGGGTCGAACACCATATATTTT. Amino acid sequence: CASGLTGSNTIYF. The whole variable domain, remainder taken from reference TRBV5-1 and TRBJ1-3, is KAGVTQTPRYLIKTRGQQVTLSCSPISGHRSVSWYQQTPGQGLQFLFEYFSETQRNKGNFPGRFSGRQFSNSRSEMNVSTLELGDSALYLCASGLTGSNTIYFGEGSWLTVV.

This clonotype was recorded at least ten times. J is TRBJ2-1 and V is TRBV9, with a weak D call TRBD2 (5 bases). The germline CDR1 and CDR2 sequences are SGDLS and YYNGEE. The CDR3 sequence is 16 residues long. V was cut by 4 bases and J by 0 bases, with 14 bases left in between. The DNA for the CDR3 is TGTGCCAGCAGCCCCCTTGGGGAGTCCTCCTACAATGAGCAGTTCTTC. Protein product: CASSPLGESSYNEQFF. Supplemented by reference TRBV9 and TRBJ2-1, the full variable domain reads DSGVTQTPKHLITATGQRVTLRCSPRSGDLSVYWYQQSLDQGLQFLIQYYNGEERAKGNILERFSAQQFPDLHSELNLSSLELGDSALYFCASSPLGESSYNEQFFGPGTRLTVL.

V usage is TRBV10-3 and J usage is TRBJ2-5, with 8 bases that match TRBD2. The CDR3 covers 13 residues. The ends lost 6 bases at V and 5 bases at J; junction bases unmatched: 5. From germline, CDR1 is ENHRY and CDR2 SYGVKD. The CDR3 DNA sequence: TGTGCCATCAGGGCGGCGGGGGGTGAGACCCAGTACTTC. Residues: CAIRAAGGETQYF.

In nucleotides, the CDR3 is TGTGCCAGTAGTAGACTCTTGGACAGCAATTCACCCCTCCACTTT. Protein sequence: CASSRLLDSNSPLHF. The J gene is TRBJ1-6, the V gene TRBV19; D may be TRBD1 (6 bases). Germline loops: CDR1 LNHDA, CDR2 SQIVND (reference sequence). Trimming removed 4 bases at V and 7 bases at J, with 14 bases between. CDR3 size: 15 residues.

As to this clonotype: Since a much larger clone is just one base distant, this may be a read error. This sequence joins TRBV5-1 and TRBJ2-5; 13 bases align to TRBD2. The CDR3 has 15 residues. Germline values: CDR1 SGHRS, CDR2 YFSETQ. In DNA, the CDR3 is TGCACCAGCAGCTTTACTAGCGGGGGGGCAGAGACCCAGTACTTC. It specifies CTSSFTSGGAETQYF.

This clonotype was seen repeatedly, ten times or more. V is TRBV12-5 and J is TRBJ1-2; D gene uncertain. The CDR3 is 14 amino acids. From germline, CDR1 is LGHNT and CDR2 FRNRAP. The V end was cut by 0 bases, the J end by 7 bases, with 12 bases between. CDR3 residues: CASGLVRGVGGYTF. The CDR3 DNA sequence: TGTGCTAGTGGTTTGGTACGGGGTGTAGGTGGCTACACCTTC.

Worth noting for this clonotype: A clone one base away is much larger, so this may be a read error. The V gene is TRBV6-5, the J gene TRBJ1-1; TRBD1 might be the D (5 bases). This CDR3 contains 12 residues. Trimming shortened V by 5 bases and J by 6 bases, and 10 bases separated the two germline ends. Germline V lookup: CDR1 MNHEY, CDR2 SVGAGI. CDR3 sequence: CASSNWDAEAFF. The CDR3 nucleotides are TGTGCCAGCAGTAACTGGGACGCTGAAGCTTTCTTT.

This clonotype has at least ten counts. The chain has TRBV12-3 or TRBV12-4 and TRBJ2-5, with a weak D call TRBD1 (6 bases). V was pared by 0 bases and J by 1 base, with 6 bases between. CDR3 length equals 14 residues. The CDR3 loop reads CASSLAGGQETQYF. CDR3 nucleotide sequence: TGTGCCAGCAGTTTAGCAGGGGGCCAAGAGACCCAGTACTTC.

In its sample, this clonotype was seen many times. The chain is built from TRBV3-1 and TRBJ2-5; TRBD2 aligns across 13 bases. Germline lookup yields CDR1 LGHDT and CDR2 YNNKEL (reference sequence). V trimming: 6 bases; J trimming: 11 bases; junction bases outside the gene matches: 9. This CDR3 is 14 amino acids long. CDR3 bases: TGTGCCAGCAGACCCCGGACTAGCGGGGGCCTTCAGTACTTC. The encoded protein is CASRPRTSGGLQYF.

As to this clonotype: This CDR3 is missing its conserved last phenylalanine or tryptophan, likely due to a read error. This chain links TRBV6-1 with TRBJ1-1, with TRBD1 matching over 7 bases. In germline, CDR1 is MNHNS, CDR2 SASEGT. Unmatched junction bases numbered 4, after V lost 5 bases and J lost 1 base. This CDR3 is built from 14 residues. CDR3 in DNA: TGTGCCAGCAGTACCTGGGACAGGAACACTGAAGCTTTCCTT. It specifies CASSTWDRNTEAFL.